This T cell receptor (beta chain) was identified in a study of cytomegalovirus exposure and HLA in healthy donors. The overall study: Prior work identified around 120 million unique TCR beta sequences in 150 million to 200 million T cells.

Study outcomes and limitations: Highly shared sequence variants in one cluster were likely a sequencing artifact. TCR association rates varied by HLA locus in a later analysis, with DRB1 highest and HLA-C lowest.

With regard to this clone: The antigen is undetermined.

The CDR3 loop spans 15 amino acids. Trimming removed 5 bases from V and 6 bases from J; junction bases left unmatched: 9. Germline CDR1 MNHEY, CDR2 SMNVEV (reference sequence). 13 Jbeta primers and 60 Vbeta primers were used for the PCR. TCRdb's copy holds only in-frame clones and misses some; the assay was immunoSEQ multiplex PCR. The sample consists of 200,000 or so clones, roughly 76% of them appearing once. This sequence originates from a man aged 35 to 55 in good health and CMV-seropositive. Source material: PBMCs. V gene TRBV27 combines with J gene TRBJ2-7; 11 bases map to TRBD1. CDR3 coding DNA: TGTGCCAGCAGTCCACGGACAGGGGGCCGGTTCGAGCAGTACTTC. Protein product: CASSPRTGGRFEQYF.